Described below is a single T cell receptor beta chain sequence and its context. The target antigen is unknown. This CDR3 has 16 amino acids. CDR1 is LGHNA and CDR2 is YNFKEQ in the germline V gene. The V end was cut by 0 bases, the J end by 5 bases, with 14 bases between. Using immunoSEQ multiplex PCR, the repertoire was profiled, and TCRdb retains in-frame clones only, with some absent. The data contain 85,000 to 100,000 clones, about 85% of them singletons. The record originates from a study of OX40 agonist ivuxolimab in advanced cancers. Study-level points and caveats: Among the least clonally expanded were partial responders at 0.1-3.0 mg/kg.

The chain employs TRBV4-2 and TRBJ2-1; D possibly corresponds to TRBD1 (6 bases). This sequence was found in an adult with an advanced solid tumor such as melanoma, head and neck, liver or kidney cancer. The source material was CD4+ or CD8+ T cells sorted from blood, sampled in a trial of the OX40 agonist ivuxolimab. The DNA for the CDR3 is TGTGCCAGCAGCCAAGATGGGTGGACAGCTAACAATGAGCAGTTCTTC. Residues: CASSQDGWTANNEQFF.